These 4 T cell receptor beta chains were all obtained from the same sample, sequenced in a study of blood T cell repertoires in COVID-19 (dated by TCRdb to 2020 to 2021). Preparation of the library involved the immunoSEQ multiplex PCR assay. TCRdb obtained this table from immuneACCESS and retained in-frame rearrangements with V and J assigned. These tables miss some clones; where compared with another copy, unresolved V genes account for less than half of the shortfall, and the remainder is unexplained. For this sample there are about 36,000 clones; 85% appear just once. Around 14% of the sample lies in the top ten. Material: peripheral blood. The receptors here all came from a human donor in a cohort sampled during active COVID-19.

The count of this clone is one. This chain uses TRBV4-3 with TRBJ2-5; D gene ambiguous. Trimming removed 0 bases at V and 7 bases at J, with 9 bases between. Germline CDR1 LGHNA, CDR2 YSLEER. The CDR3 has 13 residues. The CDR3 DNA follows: TGCGCCAGCAGCCAAGAGGAGCTCTCGACCCAGTACTTC. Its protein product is CASSQEELSTQYF.

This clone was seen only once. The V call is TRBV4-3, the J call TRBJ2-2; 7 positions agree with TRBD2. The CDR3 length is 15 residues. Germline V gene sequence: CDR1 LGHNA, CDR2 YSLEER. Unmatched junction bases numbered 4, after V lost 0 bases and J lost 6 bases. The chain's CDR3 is CASSQEGGIAGELFF. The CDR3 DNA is TGCGCCAGCAGCCAAGAGGGAGGGATCGCCGGGGAGCTGTTTTTT.

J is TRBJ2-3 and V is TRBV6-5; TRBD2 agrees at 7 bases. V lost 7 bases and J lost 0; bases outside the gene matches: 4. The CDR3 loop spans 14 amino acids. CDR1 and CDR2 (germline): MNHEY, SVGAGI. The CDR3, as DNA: TGTGCCAGCACCATGGGACTAAGCACAGATACGCAGTATTTT. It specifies CASTMGLSTDTQYF.

As DNA, the CDR3 is TGTGCCAGCAGTATCCTTACAGGGTCTGGCACAGATACGCAGTATTTT. It specifies CASSILTGSGTDTQYF. V is TRBV27 and J is TRBJ2-3, with D tentatively TRBD1 (6 bases). Per germline, CDR1 MNHEY and CDR2 SMNVEV (reference sequence). The CDR3 is made up of 16 amino acids. Trimming left V 5 bases short and J 1 base short, with 16 bases between.